A selection of T cell receptor beta chains follows, all from one sample in a study of beta chain features in type 1 diabetes. Profiled with immunoSEQ multiplex PCR; TCRdb holds only in-frame clones, not every one. Here the sample spans hundreds of thousands of clones, around 12% being singletons. The sequenced sample was naive CD4+ T cells from blood. These receptors originate from a man between 18 and 35 years old in good health. CDR3s leave out the opening cysteine and the closing phenylalanine or tryptophan.

J: TRBJ2-3
V: TRBV5-6
CDR3: ASSSLLAVSTDTQY

J: TRBJ2-7
V: TRBV7-2
CDR3: ASSLRYRDREPYEQY

J: TRBJ1-6
V: TRBV18
CDR3: ASRDRESSPLH

J: TRBJ2-5
V: TRBV5-6
CDR3: ASSLPGGLSETQY

J: TRBJ1-2
V: TRBV9
CDR3: ASSVSPQGGYT

J: TRBJ2-2
V: TRBV30
CDR3: AWSTGLVRTGELF

J: TRBJ2-5
V: TRBV5-1
CDR3: ASSTGQIQETQY

J: TRBJ2-1
V: TRBV10-3
CDR3: ASGLAGVYEQF

J: TRBJ2-3
V: TRBV19
CDR3: ASSDPSGTDTQY

J: TRBJ2-2
V: TRBV11-1
CDR3: ASSLLATATGELF

J: TRBJ2-5
V: TRBV5-1
CDR3: ASSLVTVKETQY

J: TRBJ2-1
V: TRBV18
CDR3: ASSPQREGDEQF

J: TRBJ1-2
V: TRBV5-6
CDR3: ASSLEGVYGYT

J: TRBJ2-5
V: TRBV7-3
CDR3: ASSLTCRVWEQY

J: TRBJ1-1
V: TRBV30
CDR3: AWSVRPPGNTEAF

J: TRBJ1-2
V: TRBV7-2
CDR3: ASKSGPNMSYGYT

J: TRBJ1-4
V: TRBV27
CDR3: ASRRVGSTNEKLF

J: TRBJ1-6
V: TRBV7-3
CDR3: ASSFGQGNSPLH

J: TRBJ2-5
V: TRBV30
CDR3: AWTRGGDQETQY

J: TRBJ1-2
V: TRBV30
CDR3: ALIEGGNYGYT

J: TRBJ1-4
V: TRBV7-9
CDR3: ASSGAEKEKLF

J: TRBJ1-6
V: TRBV6-4
CDR3: ASSDKATGESPLH

J: TRBJ1-5
V: TRBV6-1
CDR3: ASRGQNSNQPQH

J: TRBJ2-1
V: TRBV5-1
CDR3: ASSGGTASRLNNEQF

J: TRBJ2-3
V: TRBV29-1
CDR3: SASGASGSTDTQY

J: TRBJ2-1
V: TRBV5-4
CDR3: ASSLARQRGNNEQF

J: TRBJ1-1
V: TRBV14
CDR3: ASSKQGMNTEAF

J: TRBJ1-2
V: TRBV13
CDR3: ASRPGTGLGGYGYT

J: TRBJ2-7
V: TRBV2
CDR3: ASSGGWSYEQY

J: TRBJ1-5
V: TRBV19
CDR3: ASSILALDQPQH

J: TRBJ2-5
V: TRBV2
CDR3: ASSEGLAGSGTQY

J: TRBJ1-6
V: TRBV25-1
CDR3: ASSVLSWSDSPLH

J: TRBJ2-3
V: TRBV28
CDR3: ASTSEADTQY

J: TRBJ1-5
V: TRBV2
CDR3: ASSGDSQDQPQH

J: TRBJ2-7
V: TRBV19
CDR3: ASSMVWGTYPYEQY

J: TRBJ2-6
V: TRBV4-1
CDR3: ASSQETGPGANVLT

J: TRBJ1-4
V: TRBV7-9
CDR3: ASSRTVNNEKLF

J: .
V: TRBV19
CDR3: ASRRSGGPSYEQY

J: TRBJ2-7
V: TRBV11-1
CDR3: ASRDLYGTASYEQY

J: TRBJ1-4
V: TRBV19
CDR3: ASSTVWDSNEKLF

J: TRBJ1-4
V: TRBV5-1
CDR3: ASSLAPGGSEKLF

J: TRBJ1-2
V: TRBV27
CDR3: ASSSRQKANYGYT

J: TRBJ1-4
V: TRBV5-6
CDR3: ASSSHGHPNEKLF